This T cell receptor (beta chain) came from a study of T cells in Graves' hyperthyroidism and ophthalmopathy. Disease duration was under 3 months in the ophthalmopathy patients, who also had a Clinical Activity Score of at least 3 and a NOSPECS grade of at least 4. PBMCs were derived from about 10 ml fresh peripheral blood. This clonotype was counted ten times or more. What it recognizes is unknown. Researchers amplified the TCR beta CDR3 regions from RNA transcripts. A set of HTBI primers served as the primers for a first-round RT-PCR of the TCR CDR3. TCRdb fed the multiplex PCR reads into MiXCR, producing one record per CDR3 protein. The table lists hundreds of thousands of distinct CDR3 sequences, around 17% of them singletons. CDR3 length: 12 residues. Trimming took off 5 bases at V and 5 bases at J, with 9 bases between the two ends. Study outcomes and limitations: Ophthalmopathy was predicted by the model a median of about 6.5 months ahead of onset. Most thyroid-expanded clonotypes above 0.001 were also found in blood.

The chain uses TRBV12-3 or TRBV12-4 and TRBJ1-1; D is uncertain. This clonotype originated in a woman aged 18 to 35 with Graves' ophthalmopathy. Sequences were obtained from blood. The CDR3 loop reads CASSRSGTEAFF. In DNA form, the CDR3 reads TGTGCCAGCAGTAGATCCGGGACTGAAGCTTTCTTT.